The present T cell receptor beta chain was sequenced within a study of cytomegalovirus exposure and HLA in healthy donors (dated by TCRdb to 2016 to 2017). Study-wide context: According to an earlier analysis of several hundred of the donors, about 179 million T cells yielded 117 million unique TCR beta sequences and more than 250 Gb of sequence data. Along with the roughly 700-subject first cohort, a separate validation cohort of over a hundred different subjects was used. A later analysis re-analyzed previously published TCR beta repertoires from approximately 700 donors and added high-resolution HLA genotyping to study TCR occurrence patterns. All discovery cohort repertoires had been generated using a single sequencing platform. HLA typing covered class I and class II loci at four-digit resolution. The aim of the study was to test whether cataloging public T cell receptors could identify signatures of past pathogen exposure. Donor age, sex, ethnicity and CMV serostatus were collected together with the repertoire data. The number of typed donors differed by locus: about 620-630 for A, B, C, DRB1 and DQB1; 500 to 550 for DQA1; 606 for DPA1; and about 470 for DPB1. A later genetic analysis took genome-wide SNP genotypes for about 65% of the 666 donors and used that subset as a discovery cohort. Of the roughly 400 genotyped donors, approximately 83% fell in the genetic ancestry cluster associated with self-reported Caucasian donors. High-throughput TCR immunosequencing, statistical association of individual TCRs with disease status, and machine learning were combined to predict cytomegalovirus infection status. The study profiled the T cell repertoires of 666 subjects by immunosequencing and related them to cytomegalovirus serostatus. Among almost 400 genotyped donors of the cohort, an average of approximately 250,000 unique TCR beta nucleotide sequences were sequenced per donor, roughly 18% of them non-productive. A few DR-DQ haplotypes were treated as single units for association and clustering because of strong linkage in the cohort. In an earlier analysis of a few hundred of the donors, high-throughput TCR beta sequencing was used to judge whether each TCR beta V gene segment behaved as functional or pseudogenic. The later analysis used no new phenotypic data to find candidate immune exposures, relying instead on TCR beta sequences and their occurrence across donors. An early release covering roughly 600 HLA-typed donors comprised roughly 300 gigabases of sequencing data and tens of millions of unique TCR sequences. Results the study describes overall, beyond this receptor: In an earlier analysis of some 500 of the donors, most TCR beta V segments were observed in productive rearrangements about 87% or about 30% of the time, broadly matching IMGT annotations. V-gene and J-gene trimming of TCR beta chains was associated with a missense DCLRE1C variant in a later genetic analysis, and the association was replicated in an independent cohort. A further reported finding was that TCR beta sequences accurately predicted the HLA-A and HLA-B alleles for most subjects in the first cohort. Linkage disequilibrium might explain the correlated functional status among segregating V segments, but an unknown experimental factor could not be ruled out. Assigning TCR associations to individual alleles was difficult when HLA alleles, especially DR and DQ, strongly co-occurred. Across donors, most TCR sequences were observed very rarely, whereas some public TCRs were present in many individuals. The classifier was reported to diagnose cytomegalovirus status with high specificity and sensitivity in both the original and validation cohorts. Only TCR beta chains were sequenced in this cohort, and the absence of alpha or paired-chain data limited detectable features. In a later analysis, TCR association rates were found to vary across HLA loci, with the most associated TCRs seen for DRB1 alleles and the fewest for HLA-C alleles. Roughly uniform sequencing depth across donors was assumed in presence/absence analyses, although this assumption may not hold. Most CMV-associated TCR beta chains appeared to be HLA-restricted in a later analysis, and the HLA associations seemed to be driven largely by CMV exposure. In a later analysis, several top co-occurrence clusters were reported to appear linked to parvovirus B19, influenza, CMV and Epstein-Barr virus. In a later genetic analysis, fewer N-insertions in productive TCRs were reported among donors in an Asian-associated ancestry cluster than the approximately 710-donor mean. Immune exposure information for the cohort was limited to CMV serostatus. It was suggested by the authors that the approach could potentially be generalized to other disease states and immunological phenotypes. In a later analysis, HLA-associated TCR beta chains showed more clonal expansion and lower generation probabilities than non-associated chains that were equally common. Some IMGT-functional V segments, including TRBV6-2 and TRBV6-3, could not be told apart with the 87-base-pair reads, so those segments were excluded. Because HLA typing was unavailable for some donors at each locus, only the typed subset was used in association tests. The study gave a list of 150 to 200 TCR beta chains associated with cytomegalovirus. A cluster of highly shared sequence variants was judged likely to be a technical artifact of the sequencing pipeline. Seventeen rarely observed V segments, including chromosome 9 orphons, were excluded from the earlier analysis of about 600 of the donors because counts were too low. In vitro tests confirmed that a few of the cytomegalovirus-associated TCR beta chains recognize cytomegalovirus antigens. A later analysis associated around 16,000 TCR beta sequences with specific HLA alleles at a false discovery rate of 0.05.

Receptor libraries were prepared by the immunoSEQ multiplex PCR assay. A mixture of 60 forward primers for TCR Vbeta segments and 13 reverse primers for TCR Jbeta segments was used in the multiplex PCR. The CDR3 region of rearranged TCR beta genes was amplified from genomic DNA by a multiplex PCR assay. The amplified TCR beta libraries were sequenced on the Illumina HiSeq System as 87-base-pair reads. As for the authors' bioinformatics: In a later analysis, roughly 80 million unique TCR beta chains were counted across the approximately 640 repertoires, and around 11 million of these chains were shared by at least two donors. Raw reads were error-corrected and collapsed into unique sequences with a nearest-neighbor algorithm that merged closely related sequences to remove PCR and sequencing errors. To assign V, D and J gene segments, CDR3 sequences were aligned to IMGT reference sequences. For a sequence to be retained, a match of at least six nucleotides to both a V gene segment and a J gene segment was required. A rearrangement was called productive if the CDR3 had no stop codons and remained in frame with V and J, and every other rearrangement was called non-productive. CDR3 was defined by IMGT convention, running from the second conserved V-encoded cysteine to the conserved J-encoded phenylalanine. Sequences without an unambiguous match to a single V gene segment were excluded from the earlier analysis of 450 to 650 of the donors. An earlier analysis of about 600 of the donors called V segments functional above 56.7% productive rearrangements and segregating when the between-donor standard deviation exceeded 5%. A statistical classification framework was developed to diagnose cytomegalovirus status using the catalog of TCR beta chain sequences. A later analysis assigned V and J genes by comparing TCR nucleotide sequences with IMGT/GENE-DB human TR gene sequences. In a later analysis, CDR3 sequences and most-parsimonious VDJ recombination scenarios were assigned using the TCRdist pipeline. In a later analysis, every TCR beta chain was defined by the combination of its CDR3 amino acid sequence and its V-gene family, and reads without a unique V-gene family were dropped. A later analysis removed nearly 600 highly shared, low-generation-probability nucleotide sequences to deal with suspected cross-contamination and a sequencing artifact. In a later analysis, a clonal expansion index was calculated for each public chain from normalized within-repertoire ranks of inferred template counts. A later analysis computed generation probabilities with a VDJ recombination model fitted to out-of-frame rearrangements, and checked the results against IGoR. Hypergeometric tests were used in a later analysis to score TCR-TCR, TCR-HLA and TCR-CMV co-occurrence, with a repertoire-size bias correction applied to the TCR pairs. False discovery rates were estimated in a later analysis by permuting HLA or CMV assignments 20 times. In a later analysis, co-occurring TCRs were grouped using DBSCAN, and TCRdist sequence similarity was added for clustering within HLA-allele-positive subsets. For co-occurrence clustering, repertoires with fewer than 30,000 or more than 120,000 public chains were excluded, along with roughly 5 repertoires with anomalous nucleotide sharing. This immuneACCESS table, as held by TCRdb, lists in-frame sequences with V and J called but not all clones. Of the missing ones, under half trace to an unresolved V gene in checked studies; the others have no known cause. For V, J and clone size, that table is used; D and trimming come from the DNA. Recorded for this sample are over 200,000 clones; approximately 68% of them occurred a single time. The biggest ten clones account for less than 2% of the sample.

This clone was recorded once. Its cognate antigen has yet to be identified. Within one base of it there is no much larger clone, and no base qualities were kept. From the germline V gene, CDR1 is SGHTS and CDR2 is YDEGEE. V loses 4 bases of germline sequence and J loses 5 bases, and the interval between the two ends is 15 bases. The CDR3, from cysteine to phenylalanine, totals 14 residues. CDR3 DNA only is kept here, 42 bases in frame from base 1. In total, roughly 670 healthy bone marrow donors made up the cohort. Cohort members were all nominally healthy when sampled, although unrecorded immune exposures were likely present. The donor was CMV seronegative and was included in the group of under 450 seronegative cohort members. A peripheral blood sample was collected from each donor, and TCR beta sequencing was performed on peripheral blood mononuclear cells. The Qiagen DNeasy Blood Extraction Kit was used to extract genomic DNA from the blood cell samples.

Material: PBMCs. This TCR was recovered from a woman aged 25 to 39 in good health and CMV-seronegative. The V gene is TRBV5-8 and the J gene is TRBJ2-5, and TRBD1 may be the D gene, going by 5 matching bases. In nucleotide form, the sequence is TGTGCCAGCAGCCCCGAGACAGTCCGGGAGACCCAGTACTTC. This is translated as CASSPETVRETQYF.